These 5 T cell receptor beta chains were all obtained from the same sample, sequenced in a study of cytomegalovirus exposure and HLA in healthy donors. The PCR had 60 Vbeta and 13 Jbeta primers. Libraries were prepared by immunoSEQ multiplex PCR; TCRdb keeps only in-frame clonotypes and omits some of them. The sample comprises 150,000 or so clones, 55% to 70% of which are singletons, and 3% rests with the top ten. The sample was PBMCs. The origin of the receptors is a woman in her 30s in good health and CMV-seropositive.

This clone turned up a few times. The chain recombines TRBV27 with TRBJ2-5; the match to TRBD2 covers 10 bases. The trim removed 4 bases at V and 3 bases at J, leaving 17 bases unmatched. The CDR3 runs 19 residues. The germline V gene encodes CDR1 MNHEY and CDR2 SMNVEV (reference sequence). CDR3 amino acids: CASSSTLGDWLAGEETQYF. The CDR3 coding sequence is TGTGCCAGCAGTTCGACTCTAGGGGACTGGCTAGCGGGGGAAGAGACCCAGTACTTC.

This chain links TRBV19 with TRBJ1-5; TRBD1 might be the D (5 bases). CDR1 is LNHDA and CDR2 is SQIVND in the germline V gene (reference sequence). V dropped 9 bases and J dropped 2 bases, with 8 bases sitting between them. This CDR3 is built from 12 residues. The CDR3 spells CASQGGNQPQHF. The DNA of the CDR3 is TGTGCCAGCCAGGGTGGCAATCAGCCCCAGCATTTT.

This clone was picked up a small number of times. The chain couples TRBV4-1 to TRBJ2-6; tentative D call: TRBD1 (5 bases). The length of the CDR3 is 17 residues. V was pared by 4 bases and J by 0 bases, with 13 bases between. Germline values: CDR1 MGHRA, CDR2 YSYEKL. CDR3 DNA sequence: TGCGCCAGCAGCCGCCAAGCAGGGTTCTCTGGGGCCAACGTCCTGACTTTC. It yields the protein CASSRQAGFSGANVLTF.

The rearrangement uses TRBV5-5 and TRBJ1-1, with D perhaps matching TRBD1 (6 bases). Trimming left V 2 bases short and J 1 base short, with 21 bases between. Germline V CDR1 and CDR2: SGHKS, YYEKEE (reference sequence). The CDR3 contains 18 residues. The CDR3 DNA follows: TGTGCCAGCAGCTTCCAGGGGACGACAGTTTGGTGGAACACTGAAGCTTTCTTT. Protein: CASSFQGTTVWWNTEAFF.

V is TRBV5-8 and J is TRBJ2-5, with TRBD2 matching 9 bases. This CDR3 comprises 17 residues. Germline CDR1 and CDR2: SGHTS and YDEGEE. V shed 2 bases and J 5 bases; nucleotides not matched to a gene: 13. The CDR3 nucleotides are TGTGCCAGCAGCTTATTTGCGGGGGGGCCGGCTGTGGAGACCCAGTACTTC. Its translation: CASSLFAGGPAVETQYF. Full variable domain (outside the CDR3, taken from reference TRBV5-8 and TRBJ2-5): EAGVTQSPTHLIKTRGQQATLRCSPISGHTSVYWYQQALGLGLQFLLWYDEGEERNRGNFPPRFSGRQFPNYSSELNVNALELEDSALYLCASSLFAGGPAVETQYFGPGTRLLVL.